These 15 T cell receptor beta chains share one sample of origin, sequenced in a study of shared T cell receptors in the human thymus. Here immunoSEQ multiplex PCR was the method, and the copy in TCRdb shows in-frame clones only, minus some. The sample records hundreds of thousands of clones, more than 70% being singletons. In addition, the sample was reused for a study of human thymus T cells.

Material for sequencing was thymocytes. The receptors derive from a boy younger than two with a congenital heart defect.

The chain recombines TRBV21-1 with TRBJ2-7; the D call TRBD1 from the table was never checked on the DNA. TRBV21-1 has pseudogene status. The CDR3 length is 14 residues. This CDR3 reads CARGGLNCTYEQYF. The CDR3, as DNA: TGTGCCAGAGGGGGTCTCAACTGCACCTACGAGCAGTACTTC.

The gene calls are TRBV7-9 and TRBJ1-1, with D unclear. Germline values: CDR1 SEHNR, CDR2 FQNEAQ (reference sequence). Trimming removed 7 bases from V and 9 bases from J, with 12 bases in between. The CDR3 runs 11 residues. CDR3 protein: CASNFRSKAFF. The CDR3 DNA sequence: TGTGCCAGCAACTTCAGAAGTAAAGCTTTCTTT. The variable domain in full, completed from reference TRBV7-9 and TRBJ1-1, reads DTGVSQNPRHKITKRGQNVTFRCDPISEHNRLYWYRQTLGQGPEFLTYFQNEAQLEKSRLLSDRFSAERPKGSFSTLEIQRTEQGDSAMYLCASNFRSKAFFGQGTRLTVV.

This clone was picked up one time. The genes are TRBV19 and TRBJ2-7; TRBD1 might be the D (5 bases). Trimming stripped 4 bases from V and 7 bases from J, with 11 bases between. CDR1 is LNHDA and CDR2 is SQIVND in the germline V gene (reference sequence). The length of the CDR3 is 12 residues. CDR3 DNA: TGTGCCAGTAGTAAGGGGTCCGGAGAGCAGTACTTC. Its protein is CASSKGSGEQYF.

This clone appeared a few times. The chain recombines TRBV18 with TRBJ1-6; D uncertain. V was clipped by 3 bases and J by 8 bases, with 8 bases between them. CDR3 length equals 13 residues. Germline loops: CDR1 KGHSH, CDR2 LQKENI. The CDR3 region has the DNA TGTGCCAGCTCACCTTTGAGTTATTCACCCCTCCACTTT. Protein sequence: CASSPLSYSPLHF.

The V gene is TRBV14, the J gene TRBJ2-3, with 7 bases matching TRBD2. CDR1 SGHDN and CDR2 FVKESK come from the germline V gene. The CDR3 covers 16 residues. V was clipped by 1 base and J by 2 bases; unmatched bases: 6. The CDR3 is CASSQGRGDATDTQYF. As DNA, the CDR3 is TGTGCCAGCAGCCAAGGACGGGGGGACGCCACAGATACGCAGTATTTT.

The V and J genes are TRBV6-5 and TRBJ2-3; 7 bases line up with TRBD1. CDR1 is MNHEY and CDR2 is SVGAGI in the germline V gene. The CDR3 spans 14 residues. Losses at the gene ends were 5 bases for V and 6 bases for J; bases not matched to a gene: 8. The CDR3 coding sequence is TGTGCCAGCAGTCTTGGACAGGAGTGGGATACGCAGTATTTT. This encodes CASSLGQEWDTQYF.

The chain uses TRBV6-1 and TRBJ1-1, with 8 bases that match TRBD1. CDR3 length: 12 amino acids. Germline assignment: CDR1 MNHNS and CDR2 SASEGT. The V and J ends lost 6 bases and 8 bases, in that order; junction bases with no gene match: 5. CDR3 amino acids: CASRVGTGEAFF. CDR3 sequence (DNA): TGTGCCAGCAGGGTCGGGACAGGAGAAGCTTTCTTT.

The chain combines TRBV5-6 with TRBJ2-5, with D perhaps matching TRBD1 (5 bases). Per germline, CDR1 SGHDT and CDR2 YYEEEE. CDR3 length equals 15 residues. The ends were cut back, 0 bases at V and 2 bases at J, with 11 bases in the middle. CDR3 in DNA: TGTGCCAGCAGCTTGGCCAGGGTTTTACAAGAGACCCAGTACTTC. Translated: CASSLARVLQETQYF.

The V gene is TRBV19, the J gene TRBJ1-2, with D possibly TRBD1 on 5 matching bases. Germline CDR1 LNHDA, CDR2 SQIVND (reference sequence). The CDR3 has 15 amino acids. The V end was cut by 5 bases, the J end by 4 bases, with 17 bases between. CDR3: CASSAKGAGGYGYTF. The CDR3 DNA follows: TGTGCCAGTAGTGCCAAGGGAGCGGGGGGCTATGGCTACACCTTC.

This clone was counted a few times. This rearrangement joins TRBV9 to TRBJ2-3, with 9 positions matching TRBD2. This CDR3 is 16 amino acids long. Germline values: CDR1 SGDLS, CDR2 YYNGEE. J gave up 3 bases and V 3 bases, and 8 bases lay outside the gene matches. CDR3 nucleotides: TGTGCCAGCAGCGGACGGGGACTAGCTGCAACAGATACGCAGTATTTT. The encoded protein is CASSGRGLAATDTQYF.

The V call is TRBV14, the J call TRBJ1-2, with 8 bases fitting TRBD1. Germline CDR1 and CDR2: SGHDN and FVKESK. The CDR3 contains 13 residues. With V trimmed by 3 bases and J by 10 bases, 7 bases remained unmatched. The CDR3 sequence is CASSHIRGRVYTF. CDR3 coding DNA: TGTGCCAGCAGCCATATCAGGGGGCGCGTCTACACCTTC.

The V and J genes are TRBV25-1 and TRBJ2-1; the D gene is possibly TRBD1 (6 bases). Trimming took 1 base from V and 3 from J, leaving 13 bases between them. The CDR3 spans 16 residues. Germline V lookup: CDR1 MGHDK, CDR2 SYGVNS. CDR3 sequence reads: CASSELTGPDYNEQFF. CDR3 DNA sequence: TGTGCCAGCAGTGAATTGACAGGACCCGACTACAATGAGCAGTTCTTC.

The V and J genes are TRBV28 and TRBJ1-5; D is undetermined. V was trimmed by 10 bases and J by 4 bases, leaving 11 bases between them. The CDR3 is 12 residues long. CDR1 is MDHEN and CDR2 is SYDVKM in the germline V gene. Written as DNA, the CDR3 is TGTGCCACCTCGGGAAAAAATCAGCCCCAGCATTTT. Translated: CATSGKNQPQHF.

The rearrangement joins TRBV4-3 to TRBJ2-7; 7 bases line up with TRBD2. J lost 2 bases, V lost 0 bases, and 7 bases had no gene match. The V gene's germline CDR1 is LGHNA and CDR2 YSLEER. The length of the CDR3 is 16 residues. The CDR3 loop reads CASSQDFAGETYEQYF. In nucleotides, the CDR3 is TGCGCCAGCAGCCAAGATTTCGCGGGAGAGACCTACGAGCAGTACTTC.

DNA of the CDR3: TGTGCCAGCAGACAGGGTCCCGTTAACTATGGCTACACCTTC. It codes for CASRQGPVNYGYTF. V gene TRBV6-5 combines with J gene TRBJ1-2; TRBD1 is a possible D gene (6 bases). The germline V gene encodes CDR1 MNHEY and CDR2 SVGAGI. This CDR3 region has 14 residues. V lost 6 bases to trimming and J lost 1 base, with 12 bases between them.